This is a list of T cell receptor beta chains from one sample in a study of blood T cell repertoires in COVID-19. Some clones are missing from TCRdb's copy, which holds only in-frame ones; the method was immunoSEQ multiplex PCR. The repertoire holds approximately 300,000 clones, with almost 90% as singletons. Sequenced material: PBMCs or T cells enriched from blood (not recorded which). The receptors were gathered from a woman aged 18 to 35 with acute COVID-19. Both conserved end residues are part of each CDR3. A D gene is named only where the DNA matches it firmly. A row's size may be missing; if present it is once, few, many or a size class.

V gene: TRBV20-1; D gene: -; clone size: -; J gene: TRBJ1-2; CDR3 DNA: TGCAGTGCTTCCCGGGAATATGGCTACACCTTC; CDR3 protein: CSASREYGYTF
V gene: TRBV28; D gene: TRBD1; clone size: -; J gene: TRBJ2-7; CDR3 DNA: TGTGCCAGCAGTTTACTTAGCCCCAGACAGGGGGCGAGAACTGCCGAGCAGTACTTC; CDR3 protein: CASSLLSPRQGARTAEQYF
V gene: TRBV6-5; D gene: -; clone size: -; J gene: TRBJ1-6; CDR3 DNA: TGTGCCAGCAGTTCCAGGCCAACGGATTCACCCCTCCACTTT; CDR3 protein: CASSSRPTDSPLHF
V gene: TRBV5-1; D gene: -; clone size: -; J gene: TRBJ2-1; CDR3 DNA: TGCGCCAGCAGCGGCGGGTACTCCTACAATGAGCAGTTCTTC; CDR3 protein: CASSGGYSYNEQFF
V gene: TRBV19; D gene: -; clone size: few; J gene: TRBJ2-7; CDR3 DNA: TGTGCCAGTAGTCCAGGGACCTACGAGCAGTACTTC; CDR3 protein: CASSPGTYEQYF
V gene: TRBV28; D gene: TRBD1; clone size: -; J gene: TRBJ2-7; CDR3 DNA: TGTGCCAGCAGTCCACCCCCCGGGACAGCCTCACAAACCGAGCAGTACTTC; CDR3 protein: CASSPPPGTASQTEQYF
V gene: TRBV11-2; D gene: -; clone size: -; J gene: TRBJ2-7; CDR3 DNA: TGTGCCAGCAGCCAGACTAGAGCTGGGGAGCAGTACTTC; CDR3 protein: CASSQTRAGEQYF
V gene: TRBV5-1; D gene: -; clone size: -; J gene: TRBJ2-6; CDR3 DNA: TGCGCCAGCAGCTTGGAGGGGGAAGGGGCCAACGTCCTGACTTTC; CDR3 protein: CASSLEGEGANVLTF
V gene: TRBV19; D gene: TRBD1; clone size: -; J gene: TRBJ1-2; CDR3 DNA: TGTGCCAGTAGCTCGACAGGGGGCGGACCCTATGGCTACACCTTC; CDR3 protein: CASSSTGGGPYGYTF
V gene: TRBV19; D gene: TRBD2; clone size: -; J gene: TRBJ2-3; CDR3 DNA: TGTGCCAGTAGTCTGGGACTAGCAGATACGCAGTATTTT; CDR3 protein: CASSLGLADTQYF
V gene: TRBV27; D gene: -; clone size: -; J gene: TRBJ1-1; CDR3 DNA: TGTGCCAGCAGTCTGAAGGGGGTGACTGAAGCTTTCTTT; CDR3 protein: CASSLKGVTEAFF
V gene: TRBV4-1; D gene: -; clone size: -; J gene: TRBJ1-1; CDR3 DNA: TGCGCCAGCAGCAGCTCAGGCATGAACACTGAAGCTTTCTTT; CDR3 protein: CASSSSGMNTEAFF
V gene: TRBV3-1/TRBV3-2; D gene: TRBD2; clone size: -; J gene: TRBJ2-1; CDR3 DNA: TGTGCCAGCAGCCCTAGCGGGAGGGGGTACAATGAGCAGTTCTTC; CDR3 protein: CASSPSGRGYNEQFF
V gene: TRBV7-2; D gene: -; clone size: -; J gene: TRBJ1-2; CDR3 DNA: TGTGCCAGCAGCCGGGCTCTATCGGGGTATGGCTACACCTTC; CDR3 protein: CASSRALSGYGYTF
V gene: TRBV5-1; D gene: -; clone size: -; J gene: TRBJ1-4; CDR3 DNA: TGCGCCAGCAGCCTTGGGTACGGGGAGGGAAAACTGTTTTTT; CDR3 protein: CASSLGYGEGKLFF
V gene: TRBV5-1; D gene: TRBD2; clone size: few; J gene: TRBJ2-7; CDR3 DNA: TGCGCCAGCAGCTTTTTTCTAGCGGATTCCTACGAGCAGTACTTC; CDR3 protein: CASSFFLADSYEQYF
V gene: TRBV28; D gene: TRBD1; clone size: -; J gene: TRBJ1-1; CDR3 DNA: TGTGCCAGCAGTTTATACCGCACCCGGGACAGAGATATGAACACTGAAGCTTTCTTT; CDR3 protein: CASSLYRTRDRDMNTEAFF
V gene: TRBV6-5; D gene: -; clone size: -; J gene: TRBJ1-6; CDR3 DNA: TGTGCCAGCAAAAGCAGGGTGAATTCACCCCTCCACTTT; CDR3 protein: CASKSRVNSPLHF
V gene: TRBV2; D gene: TRBD1; clone size: -; J gene: TRBJ1-5; CDR3 DNA: TGTGCCAGCAGGACAGGGTTGAATAGCAATCAGCCCCAGCATTTT; CDR3 protein: CASRTGLNSNQPQHF
V gene: TRBV28; D gene: TRBD1; clone size: -; J gene: TRBJ1-2; CDR3 DNA: TGTGCCAGCAGCTCCCCCGGACAGGGCGAGAGTGGCTACACCTTC; CDR3 protein: CASSSPGQGESGYTF
V gene: TRBV3-1/TRBV3-2; D gene: -; clone size: -; J gene: TRBJ1-5; CDR3 DNA: TGTGCCAGCAGCCAGGAGGGCTCTCAGCCCCAGCATTTT; CDR3 protein: CASSQEGSQPQHF
V gene: TRBV10-1; D gene: -; clone size: -; J gene: TRBJ2-4; CDR3 DNA: TGCGCCAGCAGTGAGGGGACGGGAGCGGGAAACATTCAGTACTTC; CDR3 protein: CASSEGTGAGNIQYF
V gene: TRBV7-9; D gene: TRBD2; clone size: -; J gene: TRBJ2-4; CDR3 DNA: TGTGCCAGCAGCTTAGCCCAGCGGGAGAGGTACTTC; CDR3 protein: CASSLAQRERYF
V gene: TRBV10-3; D gene: TRBD1; clone size: -; J gene: TRBJ1-3; CDR3 DNA: TGTGCCATCAGCCTGGGGGGACAGGACTCTGGAAACACCATATATTTT; CDR3 protein: CAISLGGQDSGNTIYF
V gene: TRBV19; D gene: -; clone size: -; J gene: TRBJ2-1; CDR3 DNA: TGTGCCAGTAGTATGGGGGACACCCTCTCCTACAATGAGCAGTTCTTC; CDR3 protein: CASSMGDTLSYNEQFF
V gene: TRBV7-6; D gene: TRBD1; clone size: -; J gene: TRBJ1-4; CDR3 DNA: TGTGCCAGCAGCTTTTCCGGGACAGTTAATGAAAAACTGTTTTTT; CDR3 protein: CASSFSGTVNEKLFF
V gene: TRBV7-9; D gene: -; clone size: -; J gene: TRBJ2-7; CDR3 DNA: TGTGCCAGCAGCCCCGGCGGCTCCTACGAGCAGTACTTC; CDR3 protein: CASSPGGSYEQYF
V gene: TRBV11-1; D gene: -; clone size: -; J gene: TRBJ1-3; CDR3 DNA: TGTGCCAGCAGCCAGGGGAGTTATGGTAACACCATATATTTT; CDR3 protein: CASSQGSYGNTIYF
V gene: TRBV7-9; D gene: TRBD1; clone size: -; J gene: TRBJ2-7; CDR3 DNA: TGTGCCAGCAGTCCTACAGGGGGAGGAGGCTACGAGCAGTACTTC; CDR3 protein: CASSPTGGGGYEQYF
V gene: TRBV27; D gene: -; clone size: -; J gene: TRBJ1-1; CDR3 DNA: TGTGCCAGCAGTTTCTCTGTGGGGCCGATGAACACTGAAGCTTTCTTT; CDR3 protein: CASSFSVGPMNTEAFF
V gene: TRBV11-2; D gene: -; clone size: -; J gene: TRBJ2-7; CDR3 DNA: TGTGCCAGCAGCCCGCGGAGGGATTCCTACGAGCAGTACTTC; CDR3 protein: CASSPRRDSYEQYF
V gene: TRBV18; D gene: -; clone size: -; J gene: TRBJ1-5; CDR3 DNA: TGTGCCAGCTCACCAGCCATATTACGCAGCGCCGATCAGCCCCAGCATTTT; CDR3 protein: CASSPAILRSADQPQHF